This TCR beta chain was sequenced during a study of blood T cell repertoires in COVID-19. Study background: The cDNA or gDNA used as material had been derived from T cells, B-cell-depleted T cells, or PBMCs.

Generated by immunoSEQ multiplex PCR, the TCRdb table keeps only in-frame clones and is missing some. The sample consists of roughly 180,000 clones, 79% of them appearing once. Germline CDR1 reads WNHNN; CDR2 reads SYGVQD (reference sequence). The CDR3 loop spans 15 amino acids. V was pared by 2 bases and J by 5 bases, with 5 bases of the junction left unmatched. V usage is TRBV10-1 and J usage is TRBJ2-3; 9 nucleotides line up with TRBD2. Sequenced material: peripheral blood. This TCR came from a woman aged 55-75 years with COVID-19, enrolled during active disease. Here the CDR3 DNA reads TGCGCCAGCAGTGAGAGCGGGGGGCGTTTAGATACGCAGTATTTT. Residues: CASSESGGRLDTQYF.